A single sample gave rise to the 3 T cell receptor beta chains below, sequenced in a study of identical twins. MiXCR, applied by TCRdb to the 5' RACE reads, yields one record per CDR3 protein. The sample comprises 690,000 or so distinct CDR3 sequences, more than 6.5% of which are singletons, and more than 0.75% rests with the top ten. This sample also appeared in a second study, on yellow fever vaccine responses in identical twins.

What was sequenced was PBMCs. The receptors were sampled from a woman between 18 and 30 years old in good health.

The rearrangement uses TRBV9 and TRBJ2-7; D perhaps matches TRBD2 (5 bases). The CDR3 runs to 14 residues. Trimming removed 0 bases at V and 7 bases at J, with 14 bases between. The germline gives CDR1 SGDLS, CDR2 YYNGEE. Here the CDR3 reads CASSVADWPGEQYF. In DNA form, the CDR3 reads TGTGCCAGCAGCGTAGCGGACTGGCCTGGGGAGCAGTACTTC.

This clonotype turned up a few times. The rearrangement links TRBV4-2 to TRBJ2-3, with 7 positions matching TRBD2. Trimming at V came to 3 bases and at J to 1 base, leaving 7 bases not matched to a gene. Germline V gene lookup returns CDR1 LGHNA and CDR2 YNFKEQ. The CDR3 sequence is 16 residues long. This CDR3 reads CASSHASGSGTDTQYF. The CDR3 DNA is TGTGCCAGCAGCCACGCTAGCGGAAGTGGCACAGATACGCAGTATTTT.

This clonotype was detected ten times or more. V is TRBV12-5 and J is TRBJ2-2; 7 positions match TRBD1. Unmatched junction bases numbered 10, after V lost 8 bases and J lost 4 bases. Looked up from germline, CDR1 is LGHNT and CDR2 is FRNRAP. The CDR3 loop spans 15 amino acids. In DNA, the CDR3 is TGTGCTAGTTCAAGCAGACAGGGTGGCACCGGGGAGCTGTTTTTT. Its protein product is CASSSRQGGTGELFF.